This entry features one TCR beta chain sequence. The source of the sample is a study of blood T cell repertoires in COVID-19. Across the study: There were acute and convalescent COVID-19 samples, and they came from the United States, Italy and Spain. T cells, B-cell-depleted T cells, or PBMCs supplied cDNA or gDNA.

Trimming cost V 5 bases and J 4 bases; bases outside gene matches: 5. Germline-derived CDR1 and CDR2 are SGHVS and FNYEAQ. The CDR3 is made up of 14 amino acids. Those who participated ranged in age from about 18 to 89 years and resided in about two dozen US areas. Only in-frame clones appear in the TCRdb table, and some are missing; sequencing was by immunoSEQ multiplex PCR. This table has 300,000 to 450,000 clones, around 87% appearing once. The sequence was obtained from a man aged 35 to 55 in a cohort exposed to, infected with or recovered from COVID-19 (not recorded which). The rearrangement uses TRBV7-6 and TRBJ2-7; TRBD2 agrees at 10 bases. Input material: PBMCs or T cells enriched from blood (not recorded which). As DNA, the CDR3 is TGTGCCAGCAGCCTCCGGACTAGCGGATACGAGCAGTACTTC. Translated, it gives CASSLRTSGYEQYF.